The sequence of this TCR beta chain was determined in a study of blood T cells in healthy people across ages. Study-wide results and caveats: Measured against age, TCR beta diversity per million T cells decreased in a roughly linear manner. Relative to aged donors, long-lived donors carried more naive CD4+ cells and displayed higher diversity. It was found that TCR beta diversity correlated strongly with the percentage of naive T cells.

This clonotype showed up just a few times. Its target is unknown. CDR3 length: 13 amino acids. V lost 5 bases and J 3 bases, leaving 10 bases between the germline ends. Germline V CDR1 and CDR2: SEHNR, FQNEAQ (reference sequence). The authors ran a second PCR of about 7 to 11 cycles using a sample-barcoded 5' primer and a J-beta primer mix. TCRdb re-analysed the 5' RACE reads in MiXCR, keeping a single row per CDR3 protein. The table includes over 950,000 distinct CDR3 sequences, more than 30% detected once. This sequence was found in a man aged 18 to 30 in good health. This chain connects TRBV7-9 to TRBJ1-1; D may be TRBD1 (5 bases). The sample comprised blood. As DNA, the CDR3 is TGTGCCAGCAGCGTAACCAGGGACACTGAAGCTTTCTTT. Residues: CASSVTRDTEAFF.